This T cell receptor beta chain was observed in a study of CD8 T cells in Susac syndrome. An amount of RNA that ranged from roughly 0.45 to 1 ug was reverse transcribed with random hexamers. immunoSEQ multiplex PCR amplified TCR beta CDR3 across 54 Vbeta, 13 Jbeta. Via MiXCR, TCRdb re-called the immunoSEQ multiplex PCR reads, giving one row per CDR3 protein. The data hold 330,000 or so distinct CDR3 sequences, with around nine tenths observed a single time. In contrast to the negatively isolated CD8+ and CD4+ T cells, TEMRA cells were FACS-enriched. The CDR3 covers 18 residues. Unmatched junction bases numbered 15, after V lost 0 bases and J lost 8 bases. Germline V gene lookup returns CDR1 SGDLS and CDR2 YYNGEE.

The origin of this receptor is a human donor with multiple sclerosis. This chain joins TRBV9 and TRBJ2-1, with 9 bases aligning to TRBD2. The sample was CD8+ T cells from PBMCs. The CDR3 is CASSVGANVAGGPYEQFF. DNA for the CDR3: TGTGCCAGCAGCGTAGGTGCAAATGTGGCGGGAGGGCCTTATGAGCAGTTCTTC.